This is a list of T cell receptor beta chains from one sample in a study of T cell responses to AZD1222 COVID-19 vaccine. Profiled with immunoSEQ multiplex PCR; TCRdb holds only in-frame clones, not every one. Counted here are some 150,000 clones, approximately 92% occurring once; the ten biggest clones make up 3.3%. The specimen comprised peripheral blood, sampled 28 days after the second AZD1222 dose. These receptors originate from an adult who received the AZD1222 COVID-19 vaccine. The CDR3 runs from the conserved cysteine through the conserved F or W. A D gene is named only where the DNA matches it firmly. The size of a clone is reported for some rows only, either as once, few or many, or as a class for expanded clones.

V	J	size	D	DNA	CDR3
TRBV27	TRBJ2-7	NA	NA	TGTGCCAGCAGTTCGCGGGGAGGGGGGGACTCCTACGAGCAGTACTTC	CASSSRGGGDSYEQYF
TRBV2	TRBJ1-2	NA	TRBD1	TGTGCCAGCAGGGCGACAGGGGGAGTCTATGGCTACACCTTC	CASRATGGVYGYTF
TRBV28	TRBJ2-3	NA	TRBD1	TGTGCCAGCAGTACATGGACAGGGAGCACAGATACGCAGTATTTT	CASSTWTGSTDTQYF
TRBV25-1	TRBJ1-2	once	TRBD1	TGTGCCAGCTCAAAGACAGGGGGCGGTTTGCGAGGCTACACCTTC	CASSKTGGGLRGYTF
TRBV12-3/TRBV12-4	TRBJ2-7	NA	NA	TGTGCCAGCAGTTTGACCGACTACGAGCAGTACTTC	CASSLTDYEQYF
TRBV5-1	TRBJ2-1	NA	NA	TGCGCCAGCAGCGCGGGAATCGGGAATTCAAAAAATGAGCAGTTCTTC	CASSAGIGNSKNEQFF
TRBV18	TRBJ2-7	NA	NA	TGTGCCAGCTCACCACTCAGGGGACGCATCGAGCAGTACTTC	CASSPLRGRIEQYF
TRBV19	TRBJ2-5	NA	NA	TGTGCCAGTAGTCTCCCGGGGGCCCAAGAGACCCAGTACTTC	CASSLPGAQETQYF
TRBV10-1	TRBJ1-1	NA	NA	TGCGCCAGCAGTCGGGCCCTGAACACTGAAGCTTTCTTT	CASSRALNTEAFF
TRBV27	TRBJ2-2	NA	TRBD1	TGTGCCAGCAGTTTATTTCAGGGGGCCGCCGGGGAGCTGTTTTTT	CASSLFQGAAGELFF
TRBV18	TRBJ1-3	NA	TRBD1	TGTGCCAGCTCCACCGAGGAGACAGGGTACGGAAACACCATATATTTT	CASSTEETGYGNTIYF
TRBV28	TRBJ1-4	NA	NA	TGTGCCAGCAGAAGGTCAACTAATGAAAAACTGTTTTTT	CASRRSTNEKLFF
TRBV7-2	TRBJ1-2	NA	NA	TGTGCCAGCAGCCCACAGGGTGAGGGCTATGGCTACACCTTC	CASSPQGEGYGYTF
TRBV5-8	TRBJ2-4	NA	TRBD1	TGTGCCAGCAGCTCGCAGGGGGCTAGCATTCAGTACTTC	CASSSQGASIQYF
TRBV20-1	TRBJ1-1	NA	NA	TGCAGTGCTAGTTTAAATTGGGACACTGAAGCTTTCTTT	CSASLNWDTEAFF
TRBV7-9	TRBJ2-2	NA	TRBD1	TGTGCCAGCAGTAGGGACAGTTACACCGGGGAGCTGTTTTTT	CASSRDSYTGELFF